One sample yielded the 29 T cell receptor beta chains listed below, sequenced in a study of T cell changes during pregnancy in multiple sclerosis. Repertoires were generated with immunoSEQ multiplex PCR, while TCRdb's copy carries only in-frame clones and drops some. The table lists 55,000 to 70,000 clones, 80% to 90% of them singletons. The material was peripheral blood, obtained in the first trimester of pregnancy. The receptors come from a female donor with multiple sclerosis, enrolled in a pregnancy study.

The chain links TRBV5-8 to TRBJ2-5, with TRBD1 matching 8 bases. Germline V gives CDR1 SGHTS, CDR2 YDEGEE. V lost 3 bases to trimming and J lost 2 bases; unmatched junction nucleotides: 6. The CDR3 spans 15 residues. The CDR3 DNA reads TGTGCCAGCAGCTCCGGACAGGGTGGACAAGAGACCCAGTACTTC. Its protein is CASSSGQGGQETQYF.

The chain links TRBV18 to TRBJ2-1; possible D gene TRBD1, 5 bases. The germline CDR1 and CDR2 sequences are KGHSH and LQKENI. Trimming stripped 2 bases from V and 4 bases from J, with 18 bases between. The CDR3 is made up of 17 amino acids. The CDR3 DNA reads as TGTGCCAGCTCACCAAAGGGGTCCTCGGTCTCGTACAATGAGCAGTTCTTC. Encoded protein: CASSPKGSSVSYNEQFF.

CDR3 amino acids: CASSPDSWNYGYTF. DNA for the CDR3: TGTGCCAGCTCACCCGACAGCTGGAACTATGGCTACACCTTC. The chain couples TRBV18 to TRBJ1-2; TRBD1 is a possible D gene (5 bases). The CDR3 sequence is 14 residues long. Germline V gene data show CDR1 as KGHSH and CDR2 as LQKENI. Between the trimmed V and J ends, which lost 3 bases and 2 bases, there was a span of 10 bases.

DNA of the CDR3: TGCGCCAGCAGCTCCAGGTTGTACGGTGAAGCTTTCTTT. Translated: CASSSRLYGEAFF. The chain combines TRBV5-1 with TRBJ1-1; D gene unclear. From germline, CDR1 is SGHRS and CDR2 YFSETQ. This CDR3 has 13 residues. Trimming stripped 3 bases from V and 7 bases from J, with 13 bases between. The whole variable domain, remainder taken from reference TRBV5-1 and TRBJ1-1, is KAGVTQTPRYLIKTRGQQVTLSCSPISGHRSVSWYQQTPGQGLQFLFEYFSETQRNKGNFPGRFSGRQFSNSRSEMNVSTLELGDSALYLCASSSRLYGEAFFGQGTRLTVV.

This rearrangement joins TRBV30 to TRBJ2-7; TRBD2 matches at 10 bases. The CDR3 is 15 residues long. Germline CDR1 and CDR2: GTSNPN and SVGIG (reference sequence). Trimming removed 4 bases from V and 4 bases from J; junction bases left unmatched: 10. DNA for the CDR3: TGTGCCTGGACTCCTTTTGGACTAGCGGCATACGAGCAGTACTTC. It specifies CAWTPFGLAAYEQYF.

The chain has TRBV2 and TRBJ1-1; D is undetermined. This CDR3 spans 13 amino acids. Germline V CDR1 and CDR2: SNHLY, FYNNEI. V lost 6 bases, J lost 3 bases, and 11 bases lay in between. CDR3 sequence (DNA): TGTGCCAGCAGCAAAGAGGGAGACACTGAAGCTTTCTTT. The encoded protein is CASSKEGDTEAFF.

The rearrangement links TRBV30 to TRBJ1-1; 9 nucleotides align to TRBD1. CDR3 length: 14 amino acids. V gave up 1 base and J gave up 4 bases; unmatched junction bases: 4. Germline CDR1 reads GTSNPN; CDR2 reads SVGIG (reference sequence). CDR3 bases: TGTGCCTGGAGTGGAACGACAGGGGGCACTGAAGCTTTCTTT. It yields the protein CAWSGTTGGTEAFF. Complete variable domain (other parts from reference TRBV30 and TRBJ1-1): SQTIHQWPATLVQPVGSPLSLECTVEGTSNPNLYWYRQAAGRGLQLLFYSVGIGQISSEVPQNLSASRPQDRQFILSSKKLLLSDSGFYLCAWSGTTGGTEAFFGQGTRLTVV.

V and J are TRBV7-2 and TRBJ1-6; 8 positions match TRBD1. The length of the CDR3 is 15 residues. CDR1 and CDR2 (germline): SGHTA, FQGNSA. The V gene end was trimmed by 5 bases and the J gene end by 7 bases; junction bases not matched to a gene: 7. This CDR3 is CASSRSRDRNSPLHF. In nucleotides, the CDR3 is TGTGCCAGCAGCCGTTCCCGGGACAGGAATTCACCCCTCCACTTT.

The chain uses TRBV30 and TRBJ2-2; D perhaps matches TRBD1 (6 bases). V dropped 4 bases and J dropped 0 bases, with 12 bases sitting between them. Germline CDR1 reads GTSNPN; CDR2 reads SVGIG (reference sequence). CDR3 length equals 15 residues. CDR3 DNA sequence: TGTGCCTGGATCCAGGGGCAGGCGAACACCGGGGAGCTGTTTTTT. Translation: CAWIQGQANTGELFF.

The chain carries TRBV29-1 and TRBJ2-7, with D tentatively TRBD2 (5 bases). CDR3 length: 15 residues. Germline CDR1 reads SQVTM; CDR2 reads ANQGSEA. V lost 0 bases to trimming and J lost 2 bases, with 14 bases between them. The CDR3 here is CSVEESSRNTYEQYF. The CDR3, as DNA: TGCAGCGTTGAAGAGTCTAGCCGGAATACCTACGAGCAGTACTTC.

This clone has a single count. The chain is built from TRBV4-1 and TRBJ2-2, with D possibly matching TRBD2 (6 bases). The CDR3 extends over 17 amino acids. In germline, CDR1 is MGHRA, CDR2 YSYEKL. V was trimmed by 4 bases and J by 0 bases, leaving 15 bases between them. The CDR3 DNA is TGCGCCAGCAGCCCCCGCGGGGATTATGCGAACACCGGGGAGCTGTTTTTT. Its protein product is CASSPRGDYANTGELFF.

The chain's CDR3 is CASSTSGTYNEQFF. In nucleotides, the CDR3 is TGCGCCAGCAGTACTAGCGGGACATACAATGAGCAGTTCTTC. The chain joins TRBV5-1 to TRBJ2-1, with 10 bases that match TRBD2. This CDR3 is built from 14 residues. In germline, CDR1 is SGHRS, CDR2 YFSETQ. V lost 5 bases, J lost 4 bases, and 3 bases stayed unmatched.

The chain's CDR3 is CAWSVSGRTSPNSPLHF. The CDR3 DNA reads TGTGCCTGGAGTGTATCCGGGAGGACGTCCCCAAATTCACCCCTCCACTTT. The chain joins TRBV30 to TRBJ1-6; D is uncertain. Germline V gives CDR1 GTSNPN, CDR2 SVGIG (reference sequence). The CDR3 is 17 amino acids. Trimming stripped 0 bases from V and 7 bases from J, with 19 bases between.

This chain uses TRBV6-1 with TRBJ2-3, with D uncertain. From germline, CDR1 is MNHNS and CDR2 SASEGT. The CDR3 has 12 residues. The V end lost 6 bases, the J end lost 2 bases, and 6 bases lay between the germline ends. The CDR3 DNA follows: TGTGCCAGCAGGTGGCACACAGATACGCAGTATTTT. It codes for CASRWHTDTQYF.

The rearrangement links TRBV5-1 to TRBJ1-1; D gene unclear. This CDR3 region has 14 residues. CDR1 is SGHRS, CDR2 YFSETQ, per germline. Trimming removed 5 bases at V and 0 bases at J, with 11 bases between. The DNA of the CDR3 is TGCGCCAGCAGACGCGGAGAGATGAACACTGAAGCTTTCTTT. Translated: CASRRGEMNTEAFF.

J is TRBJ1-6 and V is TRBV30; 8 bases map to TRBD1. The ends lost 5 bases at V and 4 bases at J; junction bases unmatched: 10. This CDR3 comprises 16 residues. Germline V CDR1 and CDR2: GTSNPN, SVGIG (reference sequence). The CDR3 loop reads CAWLQGDSGYNSPLHF. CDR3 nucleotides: TGTGCCTGGTTACAGGGGGATAGTGGGTATAATTCACCCCTCCACTTT. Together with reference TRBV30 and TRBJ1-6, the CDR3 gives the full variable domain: SQTIHQWPATLVQPVGSPLSLECTVEGTSNPNLYWYRQAAGRGLQLLFYSVGIGQISSEVPQNLSASRPQDRQFILSSKKLLLSDSGFYLCAWLQGDSGYNSPLHFGNGTRLTVT.

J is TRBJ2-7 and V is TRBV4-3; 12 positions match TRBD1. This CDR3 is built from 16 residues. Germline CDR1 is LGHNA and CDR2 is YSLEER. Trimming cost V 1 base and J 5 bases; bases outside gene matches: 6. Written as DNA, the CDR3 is TGCGCCAGCAGCCAAGGTCCGGGACAGGGGGCCGACGAGCAGTACTTC. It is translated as CASSQGPGQGADEQYF.

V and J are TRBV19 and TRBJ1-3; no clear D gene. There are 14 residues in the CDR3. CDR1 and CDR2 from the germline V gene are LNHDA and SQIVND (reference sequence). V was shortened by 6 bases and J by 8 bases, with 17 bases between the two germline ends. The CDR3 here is CASRPPSLSDTIYF. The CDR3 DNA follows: TGTGCCAGTAGGCCTCCGTCCCTATCGGACACCATATATTTT.

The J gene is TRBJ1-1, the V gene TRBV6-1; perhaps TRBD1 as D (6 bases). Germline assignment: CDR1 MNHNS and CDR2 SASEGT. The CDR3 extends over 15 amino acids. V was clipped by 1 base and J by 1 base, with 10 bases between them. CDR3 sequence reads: CASSEDRVANTEAFF. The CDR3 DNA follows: TGTGCCAGCAGTGAAGACAGGGTTGCGAACACTGAAGCTTTCTTT.

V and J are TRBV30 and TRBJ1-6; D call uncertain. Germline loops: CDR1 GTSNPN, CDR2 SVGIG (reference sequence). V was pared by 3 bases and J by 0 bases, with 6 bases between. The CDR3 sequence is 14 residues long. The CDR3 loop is CAWSGSSYNSPLHF. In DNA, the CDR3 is TGTGCCTGGAGCGGGAGCTCCTATAATTCACCCCTCCACTTT.

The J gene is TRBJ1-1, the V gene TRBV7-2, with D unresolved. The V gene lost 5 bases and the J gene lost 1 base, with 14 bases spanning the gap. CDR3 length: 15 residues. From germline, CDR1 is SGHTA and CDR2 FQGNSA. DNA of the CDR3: TGTGCCAGCAGCCCGGGCGGGTTCGGGAACACTGAAGCTTTCTTT. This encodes CASSPGGFGNTEAFF.

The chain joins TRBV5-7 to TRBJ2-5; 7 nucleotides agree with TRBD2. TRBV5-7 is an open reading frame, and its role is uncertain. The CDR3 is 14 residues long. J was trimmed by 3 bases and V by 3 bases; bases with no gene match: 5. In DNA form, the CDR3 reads TGTGCCAGCAGCTCAAGCGGGGTTGAAGAGACCCAGTACTTC. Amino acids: CASSSSGVEETQYF.

This chain's CDR3 is CASSISDRGGEKLFF. The CDR3 DNA follows: TGTGCCAGTAGTATTAGCGACAGGGGTGGCGAAAAACTGTTTTTT. This chain links TRBV19 with TRBJ1-4, with 8 bases matching TRBD1. Germline CDR1 and CDR2: LNHDA and SQIVND (reference sequence). The CDR3 has 15 amino acids. Losses at the gene ends were 3 bases for V and 8 bases for J; bases not matched to a gene: 8. Based on the CDR3 plus reference TRBV19 and TRBJ1-4, the full variable domain is DGGITQSPKYLFRKEGQNVTLSCEQNLNHDAMYWYRQDPGQGLRLIYYSQIVNDFQKGDIAEGYSVSREKKESFPLTVTSAQKNPTAFYLCASSISDRGGEKLFFGSGTQLSVL.

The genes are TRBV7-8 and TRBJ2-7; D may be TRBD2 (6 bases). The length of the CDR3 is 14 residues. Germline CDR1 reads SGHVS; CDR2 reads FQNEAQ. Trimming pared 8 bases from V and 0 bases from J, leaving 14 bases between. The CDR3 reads CASWGGGSSYEQYF. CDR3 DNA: TGTGCCAGCTGGGGCGGAGGGAGCTCCTACGAGCAGTACTTC.

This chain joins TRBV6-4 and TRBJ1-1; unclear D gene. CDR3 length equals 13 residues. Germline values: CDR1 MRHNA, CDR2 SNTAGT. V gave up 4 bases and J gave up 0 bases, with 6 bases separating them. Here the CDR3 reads CASSARMNTEAFF. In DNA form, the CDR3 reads TGTGCCAGCAGTGCTAGGATGAACACTGAAGCTTTCTTT.

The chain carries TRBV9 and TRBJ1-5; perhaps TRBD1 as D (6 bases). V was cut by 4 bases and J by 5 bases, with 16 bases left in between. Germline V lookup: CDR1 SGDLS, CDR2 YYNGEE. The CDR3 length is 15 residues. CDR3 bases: TGTGCCAGCAGCCTTACCGAAGGGGGGGATCAGCCCCAGCATTTT. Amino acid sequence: CASSLTEGGDQPQHF. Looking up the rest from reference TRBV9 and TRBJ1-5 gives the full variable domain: DSGVTQTPKHLITATGQRVTLRCSPRSGDLSVYWYQQSLDQGLQFLIQYYNGEERAKGNILERFSAQQFPDLHSELNLSSLELGDSALYFCASSLTEGGDQPQHFGDGTRLSIL.

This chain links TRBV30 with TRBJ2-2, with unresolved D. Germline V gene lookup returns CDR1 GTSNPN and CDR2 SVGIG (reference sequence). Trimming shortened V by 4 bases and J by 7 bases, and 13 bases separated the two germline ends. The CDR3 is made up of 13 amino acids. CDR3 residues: CAWTLVSGGELFF. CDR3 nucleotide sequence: TGTGCCTGGACCCTAGTATCGGGCGGGGAGCTGTTTTTT. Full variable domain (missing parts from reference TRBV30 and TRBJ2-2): SQTIHQWPATLVQPVGSPLSLECTVEGTSNPNLYWYRQAAGRGLQLLFYSVGIGQISSEVPQNLSASRPQDRQFILSSKKLLLSDSGFYLCAWTLVSGGELFFGEGSRLTVL.

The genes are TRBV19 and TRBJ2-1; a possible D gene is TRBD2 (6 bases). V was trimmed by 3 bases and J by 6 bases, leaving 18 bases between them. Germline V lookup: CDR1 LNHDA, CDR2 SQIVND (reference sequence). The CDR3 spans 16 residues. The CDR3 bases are TGTGCCAGTAGTATGGGGGGATCCCAATGGGGCAATGAGCAGTTCTTC. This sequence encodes CASSMGGSQWGNEQFF.

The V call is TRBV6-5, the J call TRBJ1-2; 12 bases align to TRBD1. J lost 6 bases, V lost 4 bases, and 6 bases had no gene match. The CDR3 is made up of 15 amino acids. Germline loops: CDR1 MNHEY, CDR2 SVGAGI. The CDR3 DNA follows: TGTGCCAGCAGTTGGGGACAGGGGGCGCGGAATGGCTACACCTTC. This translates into CASSWGQGARNGYTF.